A selection of T cell receptor beta chains follows, all from one sample in a study of shared clonotypes between healthy human individuals. Profiling relied on immunoSEQ multiplex PCR, and the TCRdb table lists in-frame clones only, not all of them. The table includes about 710,000 clones, about 80% detected once. Sequencing was performed on memory CD4+ T cells sorted from blood. The receptors originated from a woman in her twenties or thirties in good health. The CDR3 runs from the conserved cysteine through the conserved F or W. The D gene is left open where the match is weak. Rows may omit the clone size; those that give it use once, few, many or a size class.

>TRBJ2-5|.|.|TRBV11-2
CASSSTVYQETQYF
TGTGCCAGCAGCTCCACAGTCTACCAAGAGACCCAGTACTTC
>TRBJ2-7|.|.|TRBV7-3
CASSTLVPYEQYF
TGTGCCAGCAGCACACTTGTACCATACGAGCAGTACTTC
>TRBJ2-5|TRBD1|.|TRBV28
CASSLQGVQETQYF
TGTGCCAGCAGTTTACAGGGGGTGCAGGAGACCCAGTACTTC
>TRBJ1-3|.|.|TRBV5-6
CASSLAGSGNTIYF
TGTGCCAGCAGCTTGGCAGGGTCTGGAAACACCATATATTTT
>TRBJ2-5|.|once|TRBV28
CASGPGFGETQYF
TGTGCCAGTGGGCCGGGGTTTGGGGAGACCCAGTACTTC
>TRBJ2-2|.|few|TRBV10-3
CAISESGGWANTGELFF
TGTGCCATCAGTGAGTCGGGTGGATGGGCGAACACCGGGGAGCTGTTTTTT
>TRBJ2-1|.|.|TRBV25-1
CASVQWGSNEQFF
TGTGCCAGCGTTCAGTGGGGCTCCAATGAGCAGTTCTTC
>TRBJ2-3|TRBD2|.|TRBV27
CASSGEREGQDTQYF
TGTGCCAGCAGTGGAGAGCGGGAGGGCCAGGATACGCAGTATTTT
>TRBJ2-7|.|.|TRBV5-1
CASSLLGDYEQYF
TGCGCCAGCAGCTTATTAGGGGACTACGAGCAGTACTTC
>TRBJ2-2|TRBD1|few|TRBV6-1
CASSGQGNTGELFF
TGTGCCAGCAGTGGACAGGGGAACACCGGGGAGCTGTTTTTT
>TRBJ1-2|TRBD1|many|TRBV29-1
CSVEEATGGTGGYTF
TGCAGCGTTGAAGAGGCAACAGGGGGCACGGGTGGCTACACCTTC
>TRBJ2-5|.|.|TRBV7-9
CASSLGQQETQYF
TGTGCCAGCAGCTTGGGTCAGCAAGAGACCCAGTACTTC
>TRBJ2-7|.|.|TRBV7-2
CASSRGLAAREQYF
TGTGCCAGCAGCCGCGGGCTTGCGGCGAGAGAGCAGTACTTC
>TRBJ2-5|.|.|TRBV7-8
CASSLAAGARETQYF
TGTGCCAGCAGCTTAGCCGCGGGGGCTAGGGAGACCCAGTACTTC
>TRBJ2-7|.|.|TRBV2
CASRPTRYEQYF
TGTGCCAGCAGACCGACACGTTACGAGCAGTACTTC
>TRBJ2-7|TRBD2|.|TRBV4-1
CASSQERGRAGVYEQYF
TGCGCCAGCAGCCAAGAAAGGGGCCGGGCGGGAGTGTACGAGCAGTACTTC
>TRBJ2-3|.|.|TRBV7-7
CASSLSGYSTDTQYF
TGTGCCAGCAGCTTATCAGGTTATAGCACAGATACGCAGTATTTT
>TRBJ2-6|.|many|TRBV21-1
CASAKRRGQGLGANVLTF
TGTGCCAGCGCTAAACGTCGAGGACAGGGTCTGGGGGCCAACGTCCTGACTTTC
>TRBJ2-1|.|once|TRBV6-6
CASSFAGNEQFF
TGTGCCAGCAGTTTTGCGGGAAATGAGCAGTTCTTC
>TRBJ2-7|.|.|TRBV19
CASSPIIGRGEQYF
TGTGCCAGTAGTCCGATCATAGGGAGAGGAGAGCAGTACTTC
>TRBJ2-1|TRBD1|.|TRBV2
CARAPGQGNEQFF
TGTGCCAGGGCCCCGGGACAGGGTAATGAGCAGTTCTTC
>TRBJ2-7|TRBD2|once|TRBV7-2
CASSLGTSGSYEQYF
TGTGCCAGCAGCTTAGGGACTAGCGGGAGTTACGAGCAGTACTTC
>TRBJ1-1|.|.|TRBV21-1
CASSRWEQGKRLCGAFF
TGTGCCAGCAGCCGGTGGGAACAGGGGAAACGTCTTTGCGGGGCTTTCTTT
>TRBJ1-3|.|.|TRBV6-1
CASTPPTGNTIYF
TGTGCAAGCACCCCCCCTACTGGAAACACCATATATTTT
>TRBJ2-3|.|.|TRBV5-1
CASSLDILSPRDTQYF
TGCGCCAGCAGCTTGGATATCCTATCGCCCCGGGATACGCAGTATTTT
>TRBJ2-1|.|few|TRBV14
CASSRQVYNEQFF
TGTGCCAGCAGCCGACAGGTCTACAATGAGCAGTTCTTC
>TRBJ2-7|TRBD2|.|TRBV28
CASTSGSYEQYF
TGTGCCAGCACAAGCGGGAGCTACGAGCAGTACTTC
>TRBJ2-2|.|.|TRBV4-1
CASSQVGGSNTGELFF
TGCGCCAGCAGCCAAGTAGGTGGCAGTAACACCGGGGAGCTGTTTTTT
>TRBJ1-1|.|.|TRBV7-9
CASSLTRTRNTEAFF
TGTGCCAGCAGCTTAACCCGGACGAGAAACACTGAAGCTTTCTTT
>TRBJ1-4|.|.|TRBV18
CASSPPPHNEKLFF
TGTGCCAGCTCACCACCACCTCATAATGAAAAACTGTTTTTT
>TRBJ1-2|.|.|TRBV28
CASSATVYYGYTF
TGTGCCAGCAGTGCTACAGTGTACTATGGCTACACCTTC
>TRBJ2-6|.|.|TRBV11-1
CASMEGVRGANVLTF
TGTGCCAGCATGGAGGGAGTGAGGGGGGCCAACGTCCTGACTTTC
>TRBJ2-1|TRBD2|few|TRBV5-1
CASSVSSGSYNEQFF
TGCGCCAGCAGCGTGAGTAGCGGGAGCTACAATGAGCAGTTCTTC
>TRBJ2-1|TRBD2|.|TRBV5-4
CASSLLAGNEQFF
TGTGCCAGCAGCTTGTTAGCGGGCAATGAGCAGTTCTTC
>TRBJ2-3|.|once|TRBV6-5
CASSPANADTQYF
TGTGCCAGCAGCCCGGCGAATGCAGATACGCAGTATTTT
>TRBJ1-1|.|.|TRBV6-5
CASSPFGSMNTEAFF
TGTGCCAGCAGCCCTTTTGGATCCATGAACACTGAAGCTTTCTTT
>TRBJ2-7|.|.|TRBV19
CASSAPSRTASLGFEQYF
TGTGCCAGTAGTGCCCCTTCTAGGACAGCGAGCTTGGGCTTCGAGCAGTACTTC
>TRBJ2-2|.|few|TRBV6-5
CASSYNFLGKELFF
TGTGCCAGCAGTTACAACTTTCTAGGAAAGGAGCTGTTTTTT